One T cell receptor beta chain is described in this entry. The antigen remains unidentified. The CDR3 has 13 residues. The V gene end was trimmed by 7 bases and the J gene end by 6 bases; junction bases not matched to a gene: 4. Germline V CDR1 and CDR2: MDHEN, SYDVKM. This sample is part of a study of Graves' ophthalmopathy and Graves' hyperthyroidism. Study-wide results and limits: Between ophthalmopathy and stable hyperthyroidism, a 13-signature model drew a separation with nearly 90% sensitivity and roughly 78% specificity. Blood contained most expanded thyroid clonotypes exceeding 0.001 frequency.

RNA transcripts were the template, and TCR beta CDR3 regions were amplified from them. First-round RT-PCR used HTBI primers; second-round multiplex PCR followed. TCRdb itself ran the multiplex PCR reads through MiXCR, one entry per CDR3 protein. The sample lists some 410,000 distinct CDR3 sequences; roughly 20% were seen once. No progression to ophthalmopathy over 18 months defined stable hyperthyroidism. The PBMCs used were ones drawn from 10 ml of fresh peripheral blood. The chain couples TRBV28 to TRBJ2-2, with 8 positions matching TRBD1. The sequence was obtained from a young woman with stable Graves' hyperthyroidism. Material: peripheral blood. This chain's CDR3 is CASTGTGPGELFF. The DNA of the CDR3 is TGTGCCAGCACCGGGACAGGCCCCGGGGAGCTGTTTTTT.